This T cell receptor (beta chain) was profiled in a study of shared T cell receptors in the human thymus. V shed 3 bases and J shed 0 bases, with 23 bases lying between them. This CDR3 comprises 19 residues. Germline values: CDR1 MNHEY, CDR2 SMNVEV (reference sequence). Assay: immunoSEQ multiplex PCR; the TCRdb copy retains only in-frame clones and omits some. The sample includes hundreds of thousands of clones, about 90% of them seen just once. The sample also formed part of further work on human thymus T cells.

The clonotype originates from a boy under two years old with a congenital heart defect. The sample consisted of thymocytes. The gene calls are TRBV27 and TRBJ1-1, with D tentatively TRBD1 (6 bases). CDR3 region: CASSFHPRKTGGMNTEAFF. The CDR3 DNA is TGTGCCAGCAGTTTCCACCCGCGGAAGACAGGAGGAATGAACACTGAAGCTTTCTTT.